Shown below are 2 T cell receptor beta chains from a single sample sequenced in a study of blood T cell repertoires in COVID-19. Only in-frame clones appear in the TCRdb table, and some are missing; sequencing was by immunoSEQ multiplex PCR. The sample has approximately 90,000 clones, about 80% seen once. What was sequenced was peripheral blood. The receptor source for this set is a woman aged 80 or older with acute or convalescent COVID-19.

The chain carries TRBV29-1 and TRBJ1-1; tentatively, D is TRBD1 (5 bases). The V end was cut by 7 bases, the J end by 0 bases, with 12 bases between. The CDR3 sequence is 13 residues long. Germline CDR1 is SQVTM and CDR2 is ANQGSEA. The CDR3 nucleotides read TGCAGCGCTCTGACAGATTTGAACACTGAAGCTTTCTTT. Translated: CSALTDLNTEAFF.

V usage is TRBV12-1 and J usage is TRBJ1-5; the D call in the table, TRBD1, was not verified against the DNA. TRBV12-1 is labeled a pseudogene. CDR3 length: 16 residues. The CDR3 nucleotides are TGTGCCAGCAGCTTTTCAGGGGCTCTAAGCAATCAGCCCCAGCATTTT. Protein: CASSFSGALSNQPQHF.